Included here is one T cell receptor beta chain sequence, with context. The CDR3 runs to 16 residues. Between the trimmed V and J ends, which lost 0 bases and 1 base, there was a span of 10 bases. The germline V gene has CDR1 SGHRS and CDR2 YFSETQ. These data belong to a study of control samples from healthy donors and cancer patients. TCRdb keeps only in-frame clones here, not all; method: immunoSEQ multiplex PCR. The sample contains some 110,000 clones, 75% to 90% of which appear only once. The clonotype originates from a woman between 50 and 59 years old with colorectal cancer. The gene calls are TRBV5-1 and TRBJ2-2; a possible D gene is TRBD2 (5 bases). The specimen sequenced was PBMCs. The CDR3 here is CASSLGRGLNTGELFF. The CDR3 DNA follows: TGCGCCAGCAGCTTGGGCCGGGGTTTGAACACCGGGGAGCTGTTTTTT.